These T cell receptor beta chains were read from a single sample in a study of Graves' ophthalmopathy and Graves' hyperthyroidism. TCRdb passed the multiplex PCR reads through MiXCR, listing each CDR3 protein once. The sample lists 600,000 to 950,000 distinct CDR3 sequences, 40% occurring once. The material sequenced was peripheral blood. The receptors shown here come from an adult man with Graves' ophthalmopathy. Both conserved end residues are part of each CDR3. Each record gives: D gene, J gene, clone size, V gene, CDR3 DNA, CDR3 protein. D genes are given only for firm matches. Some rows have no size entry. The others give once, few or many, or a class for an expanded clone.

d_call: .; j_call: TRBJ1-5; clone_size: few; v_call: TRBV24-1; cdr3_nt: TGTGCCAGCAGTTACTCCCGTGGAGTGTATAGCAATCAGCCCCAGCATTTT; cdr3_aa: CASSYSRGVYSNQPQHF
d_call: TRBD1; j_call: TRBJ2-7; clone_size: .; v_call: TRBV2; cdr3_nt: TGTGCCAGCAGTGAACCGGGACAGGGACGGCCGGGCGAGCAGTACTTC; cdr3_aa: CASSEPGQGRPGEQYF
d_call: .; j_call: TRBJ1-5; clone_size: .; v_call: TRBV10-2; cdr3_nt: TGCGCCAGCAGTGAGATTACTGGACGGGGCGGGTCATACAATCAGCCCCAGCATTTT; cdr3_aa: CASSEITGRGGSYNQPQHF
d_call: .; j_call: TRBJ1-6; clone_size: .; v_call: TRBV12-3/TRBV12-4; cdr3_nt: TGTGCCAGCAGTTTCCAGGGTCGGGCCGGGGGGAATTCACCCCTCCACTTT; cdr3_aa: CASSFQGRAGGNSPLHF
d_call: .; j_call: TRBJ2-7; clone_size: many; v_call: TRBV5-1; cdr3_nt: TGCGCCAGCAGCTTCAACGCCGCCGAGCAGTACTTC; cdr3_aa: CASSFNAAEQYF
d_call: TRBD1; j_call: TRBJ2-7; clone_size: .; v_call: TRBV14; cdr3_nt: TGTGCCAGCAGCAAGGACAGGTTCTACGAGCAGTACTTC; cdr3_aa: CASSKDRFYEQYF
d_call: TRBD2; j_call: TRBJ2-5; clone_size: many; v_call: TRBV20-1; cdr3_nt: TGCAGTGCTACGGGACTAGCGGGAGAGGAGACCCAGTACTTC; cdr3_aa: CSATGLAGEETQYF
d_call: .; j_call: TRBJ1-6; clone_size: many; v_call: TRBV7-6; cdr3_nt: TGTGCCAGCAGTATGCCCGATTCACCCCTCCACTTT; cdr3_aa: CASSMPDSPLHF
d_call: TRBD1; j_call: TRBJ1-2; clone_size: .; v_call: TRBV7-9; cdr3_nt: TGTGCCAGCAGCCATACAGGGGGTGAAGGCTATGGCTACACCTTC; cdr3_aa: CASSHTGGEGYGYTF
d_call: TRBD1; j_call: TRBJ1-1; clone_size: .; v_call: TRBV2; cdr3_nt: TGTGCCAGCATCATCGGGACAGGGGGTACTGAAGCTTTCTTT; cdr3_aa: CASIIGTGGTEAFF
d_call: TRBD2; j_call: TRBJ2-7; clone_size: .; v_call: TRBV28; cdr3_nt: TGTGCCAGCGCCGGGACTAGCGGTCCCTACGAGCAGTACTTC; cdr3_aa: CASAGTSGPYEQYF
d_call: .; j_call: TRBJ1-3; clone_size: .; v_call: TRBV2; cdr3_nt: TGTGCCAGCAGTTTCAGGGGCGGCTCTGGAAACACCATATATTTT; cdr3_aa: CASSFRGGSGNTIYF
d_call: .; j_call: TRBJ2-7; clone_size: once; v_call: TRBV7-3; cdr3_nt: TGTGCCAGCAGCTTAACCCCGGACTTCACCTACGAGCAGTACTTC; cdr3_aa: CASSLTPDFTYEQYF
d_call: .; j_call: TRBJ1-2; clone_size: few; v_call: TRBV15; cdr3_nt: TGTGCCACCAGCAGAGCCGGACAGGGCTACACCTTC; cdr3_aa: CATSRAGQGYTF
d_call: .; j_call: TRBJ1-1; clone_size: .; v_call: TRBV20-1; cdr3_nt: TGCAGTGCTAGTAACGGGGACACTGAAGCTTTCTTT; cdr3_aa: CSASNGDTEAFF
d_call: TRBD1; j_call: TRBJ1-3; clone_size: .; v_call: TRBV29-1; cdr3_nt: TGCAGCGTCTACGGACAGGGATTCTCTGGAAACACCATATATTTT; cdr3_aa: CSVYGQGFSGNTIYF
d_call: .; j_call: TRBJ1-5; clone_size: many; v_call: TRBV15; cdr3_nt: TGTGCCACCAGCAGAGAAATTTATAGCAATCAGCCCCAGCATTTT; cdr3_aa: CATSREIYSNQPQHF
d_call: .; j_call: TRBJ2-2; clone_size: .; v_call: TRBV4-2; cdr3_nt: TGTGCCAGCAGCCGCACGGCCACCTGGGAGCTGTTTTTT; cdr3_aa: CASSRTATWELFF
d_call: .; j_call: TRBJ1-5; clone_size: .; v_call: TRBV24-1; cdr3_nt: TGTGCCAGCAGTCACACAGGGAGGAATCAGCCCCAGCATTTT; cdr3_aa: CASSHTGRNQPQHF
d_call: .; j_call: TRBJ2-7; clone_size: many; v_call: TRBV10-2; cdr3_nt: TGCGCCAGCAGTGAGTCAGCAGGGTCCTACGAGCAGTACTTC; cdr3_aa: CASSESAGSYEQYF
d_call: .; j_call: TRBJ2-5; clone_size: .; v_call: TRBV29-1; cdr3_nt: TGCAGCGCCCGGGGTCCCCCTTCCTACAGGTCGCCAGAGACCCAGTACTTC; cdr3_aa: CSARGPPSYRSPETQYF
d_call: .; j_call: TRBJ2-7; clone_size: .; v_call: TRBV7-9; cdr3_nt: TGTGCCAGCAGCCCAGAGTCAACCGGGGTCTACGAGCAGTACTTC; cdr3_aa: CASSPESTGVYEQYF
d_call: TRBD1; j_call: TRBJ2-7; clone_size: .; v_call: TRBV5-1; cdr3_nt: TGCGCCAGCAGCTTGGTAGGGGACAGACTCTACGAGCAGTACTTC; cdr3_aa: CASSLVGDRLYEQYF
d_call: .; j_call: TRBJ2-7; clone_size: few; v_call: TRBV20-1; cdr3_nt: TGCAGTGCTAGACCGGGACCCCTATCCTACGAGCAGTACTTC; cdr3_aa: CSARPGPLSYEQYF
d_call: TRBD2; j_call: TRBJ2-7; clone_size: .; v_call: TRBV11-2; cdr3_nt: TGTGCCAGCAGACGAGCGGGACTCTCCTACGAGCAGTACTTC; cdr3_aa: CASRRAGLSYEQYF
d_call: .; j_call: TRBJ1-5; clone_size: many; v_call: TRBV6-6; cdr3_nt: TGTGCCAGCGACAATCAGCCCCAGCATTTT; cdr3_aa: CASDNQPQHF
d_call: .; j_call: TRBJ1-1; clone_size: .; v_call: TRBV20-1; cdr3_nt: TGCAGTGCTAGAGATAGGCCCGCCCGGGAGGAGACTGAAGCTTTCTTT; cdr3_aa: CSARDRPAREETEAFF
d_call: TRBD1; j_call: TRBJ1-6; clone_size: .; v_call: TRBV10-3; cdr3_nt: TGTGCCATCAGGATTGACAGGGGTGCACCCCTCCACTTT; cdr3_aa: CAIRIDRGAPLHF
d_call: .; j_call: TRBJ2-5; clone_size: many; v_call: TRBV29-1; cdr3_nt: TGCAGCGTTGATGGGGGGCAAGAGACCCAGTACTTC; cdr3_aa: CSVDGGQETQYF